This is a list of T cell receptor beta chains from one sample in a study of cytomegalovirus exposure and HLA in healthy donors. The method was immunoSEQ multiplex PCR; TCRdb's version includes in-frame clones alone and lacks a portion of them. This table has roughly 130,000 clones, around 70% appearing once. Sequences were obtained from PBMCs. The receptors come from a woman aged 60-70 years in good health and CMV-seropositive. The CDR3 runs from the conserved cysteine through the conserved F or W. Fields, in order: clone size, D gene, V gene, J gene, CDR3 protein, CDR3 DNA. The D gene is left open where the match is weak. For some rows the clone size is stated as once, few or many, or as a class when expanded; others skip it.

clone size: .
D gene: .
V gene: TRBV7-5
J gene: TRBJ1-5
CDR3 protein: CARSKFLGGQPQHF
CDR3 DNA: TGTGCCAGAAGCAAGTTCTTAGGGGGTCAGCCCCAGCATTTT

clone size: few
D gene: .
V gene: TRBV5-1
J gene: TRBJ1-6
CDR3 protein: CASSQDSMNSPLHF
CDR3 DNA: TGCGCCAGCAGCCAGGACAGTATGAATTCACCCCTCCACTTT

clone size: .
D gene: .
V gene: TRBV6-6
J gene: TRBJ1-1
CDR3 protein: CASSREGDTEAFF
CDR3 DNA: TGTGCCAGCAGTCGTGAGGGTGACACTGAAGCTTTCTTT

clone size: .
D gene: TRBD1
V gene: TRBV11-2
J gene: TRBJ1-2
CDR3 protein: CASSLGGTAYGYTF
CDR3 DNA: TGTGCCAGCAGCTTAGGGGGGACAGCATATGGCTACACCTTC

clone size: .
D gene: TRBD1
V gene: TRBV4-1
J gene: TRBJ2-7
CDR3 protein: CASSLSGTGTYEQYF
CDR3 DNA: TGCGCCAGCAGCCTCTCCGGGACAGGCACCTACGAGCAGTACTTC

clone size: .
D gene: .
V gene: TRBV5-1
J gene: TRBJ1-1
CDR3 protein: CASRRAPRHDTEAFF
CDR3 DNA: TGCGCCAGCAGGAGGGCCCCCCGGCACGACACTGAAGCTTTCTTT

clone size: few
D gene: .
V gene: TRBV7-8
J gene: TRBJ1-3
CDR3 protein: CASSLQGDGNTIYF
CDR3 DNA: TGTGCCAGCAGCCTACAGGGAGACGGAAACACCATATATTTT

clone size: .
D gene: .
V gene: TRBV27
J gene: TRBJ1-6
CDR3 protein: CASSFPPAPLHF
CDR3 DNA: TGTGCCAGCAGTTTCCCCCCCGCACCCCTCCACTTT

clone size: .
D gene: TRBD1
V gene: TRBV4-2
J gene: TRBJ1-5
CDR3 protein: CASSQEAPGGASTQPQHF
CDR3 DNA: TGTGCCAGCAGCCAAGAGGCCCCAGGGGGCGCGTCGACTCAGCCCCAGCATTTT

clone size: .
D gene: TRBD1
V gene: TRBV13
J gene: TRBJ1-1
CDR3 protein: CASSLGVRGDTEAFF
CDR3 DNA: TGTGCCAGCAGCTTAGGCGTCAGGGGGGACACTGAAGCTTTCTTT

clone size: .
D gene: .
V gene: TRBV28
J gene: TRBJ1-6
CDR3 protein: CASTQSGTPKGSPLHF
CDR3 DNA: TGTGCCAGCACCCAGTCAGGGACACCCAAGGGTTCACCCCTCCACTTT

clone size: .
D gene: TRBD1
V gene: TRBV6-1
J gene: TRBJ1-2
CDR3 protein: CASSESRTGRDGGYTF
CDR3 DNA: TGTGCCAGCAGTGAGTCAAGGACAGGGAGAGACGGTGGCTACACCTTC

clone size: .
D gene: TRBD1
V gene: TRBV6-1
J gene: TRBJ1-2
CDR3 protein: CASSERTGRDYGYTF
CDR3 DNA: TGTGCCAGCAGTGAAAGGACAGGGAGGGACTATGGCTACACCTTC

clone size: .
D gene: .
V gene: TRBV4-1
J gene: TRBJ2-3
CDR3 protein: CASSQALDTQYF
CDR3 DNA: TGCGCCAGCAGCCAAGCTCTAGATACGCAGTATTTT

clone size: .
D gene: .
V gene: TRBV6-6
J gene: TRBJ1-3
CDR3 protein: CASSRGQPSGNTIYF
CDR3 DNA: TGTGCCAGCAGCAGGGGACAACCTTCTGGAAACACCATATATTTT

clone size: few
D gene: .
V gene: TRBV4-1
J gene: TRBJ1-3
CDR3 protein: CASSQGAASGNTIYF
CDR3 DNA: TGCGCCAGCAGCCAAGGGGCAGCCTCTGGAAACACCATATATTTT

clone size: .
D gene: TRBD1
V gene: TRBV28
J gene: TRBJ1-2
CDR3 protein: CASSRDTGRGYTF
CDR3 DNA: TGTGCCAGCAGTAGGGACACTGGCAGGGGGTACACCTTC

clone size: .
D gene: .
V gene: TRBV5-3
J gene: TRBJ2-4
CDR3 protein: CARSRVGKDIQYF
CDR3 DNA: TGTGCCAGAAGCCGCGTGGGCAAGGACATTCAGTACTTC

clone size: .
D gene: .
V gene: TRBV19
J gene: TRBJ1-5
CDR3 protein: CASSPGGGSNQPQHF
CDR3 DNA: TGTGCCAGTAGCCCCGGAGGAGGGAGCAATCAGCCCCAGCATTTT

clone size: .
D gene: TRBD1
V gene: TRBV7-3
J gene: TRBJ1-2
CDR3 protein: CASSSQGADYGYTF
CDR3 DNA: TGTGCCAGCAGCTCACAGGGGGCAGACTATGGCTACACCTTC

clone size: .
D gene: .
V gene: TRBV6-5
J gene: TRBJ2-7
CDR3 protein: CASNRDWGSYEQYF
CDR3 DNA: TGTGCCAGCAATCGGGACTGGGGATCCTACGAGCAGTACTTC

clone size: .
D gene: TRBD1
V gene: TRBV9
J gene: TRBJ1-1
CDR3 protein: CASSSHVGQGGNWGVTEAFF
CDR3 DNA: TGTGCCAGCAGCTCCCACGTTGGACAGGGGGGAAATTGGGGAGTCACTGAAGCTTTCTTT

clone size: .
D gene: .
V gene: TRBV11-3
J gene: TRBJ2-7
CDR3 protein: CASSLFGGSYEQYF
CDR3 DNA: TGTGCCAGCAGCTTATTTGGGGGGTCCTACGAGCAGTACTTC

clone size: .
D gene: .
V gene: TRBV11-2
J gene: TRBJ1-5
CDR3 protein: CASSLGGSGNQPQHF
CDR3 DNA: TGTGCCAGCAGCTTGGGGGGATCGGGCAATCAGCCCCAGCATTTT

clone size: .
D gene: .
V gene: TRBV6-6
J gene: TRBJ2-7
CDR3 protein: CASGRDTTYEQYF
CDR3 DNA: TGTGCCAGCGGCCGGGACACCACCTACGAGCAGTACTTC

clone size: .
D gene: .
V gene: TRBV5-6
J gene: TRBJ2-5
CDR3 protein: CASSLEGETQYF
CDR3 DNA: TGTGCCAGCAGCCTGGAGGGGGAGACCCAGTACTTC

clone size: .
D gene: TRBD1
V gene: TRBV11-3
J gene: TRBJ1-6
CDR3 protein: CASSQGTGAYNSPLHF
CDR3 DNA: TGTGCCAGCAGCCAGGGGACAGGGGCCTATAATTCACCCCTCCACTTT

clone size: .
D gene: TRBD1
V gene: TRBV2
J gene: TRBJ2-5
CDR3 protein: CASMPGQGDETQYF
CDR3 DNA: TGTGCCAGCATGCCGGGACAGGGGGACGAGACCCAGTACTTC

clone size: few
D gene: .
V gene: TRBV30
J gene: TRBJ1-2
CDR3 protein: CASGGYTF
CDR3 DNA: TGTGCCAGCGGCGGCTACACCTTC

clone size: .
D gene: .
V gene: TRBV9
J gene: TRBJ1-1
CDR3 protein: CASSVSHGGMNTEAFF
CDR3 DNA: TGTGCCAGCAGCGTATCACATGGCGGAATGAACACTGAAGCTTTCTTT

clone size: .
D gene: TRBD1
V gene: TRBV7-9
J gene: TRBJ2-6
CDR3 protein: CASSFGTGGSGANVLTF
CDR3 DNA: TGTGCCAGCAGCTTCGGGACAGGGGGCTCTGGGGCCAACGTCCTGACTTTC

clone size: .
D gene: TRBD1
V gene: TRBV19
J gene: TRBJ1-6
CDR3 protein: CASSDGDRTNSPLHF
CDR3 DNA: TGTGCCAGTAGCGACGGGGACAGAACGAATTCACCCCTCCACTTT

clone size: .
D gene: TRBD1
V gene: TRBV10-1
J gene: TRBJ2-1
CDR3 protein: CASRSAGGNEQFF
CDR3 DNA: TGCGCCAGCCGGTCGGCAGGGGGCAATGAGCAGTTCTTC

clone size: .
D gene: .
V gene: TRBV21-1
J gene: TRBJ1-2
CDR3 protein: CASCHFYGYTF
CDR3 DNA: TGTGCCAGCTGTCATTTCTATGGCTACACCTTC

clone size: .
D gene: TRBD1
V gene: TRBV5-5
J gene: TRBJ1-2
CDR3 protein: CASSPPGTGQTRSYGYTF
CDR3 DNA: TGTGCCAGCAGCCCGCCCGGGACAGGGCAAACTAGGAGCTATGGCTACACCTTC

clone size: .
D gene: TRBD1
V gene: TRBV5-1
J gene: TRBJ1-2
CDR3 protein: CASSPGQGGYGYTF
CDR3 DNA: TGCGCCAGCAGTCCGGGACAGGGCGGCTATGGCTACACCTTC

clone size: .
D gene: .
V gene: TRBV7-3
J gene: TRBJ1-6
CDR3 protein: CASSRAGPNSPLHF
CDR3 DNA: TGTGCCAGCAGCCGGGCAGGGCCTAATTCACCCCTCCACTTT

clone size: once
D gene: .
V gene: TRBV7-7
J gene: TRBJ1-1
CDR3 protein: CASSLAGDTEAFF
CDR3 DNA: TGTGCTAGCAGCTTAGCAGGGGACACTGAAGCTTTCTTT

clone size: .
D gene: .
V gene: TRBV6-5
J gene: TRBJ1-2
CDR3 protein: CASSYATGNDYGYTF
CDR3 DNA: TGTGCCAGCAGTTATGCAACGGGGAATGACTATGGCTACACCTTC

clone size: .
D gene: .
V gene: TRBV5-6
J gene: TRBJ1-1
CDR3 protein: CASTYKPGVNTEAFF
CDR3 DNA: TGTGCCAGCACCTATAAGCCAGGGGTGAACACTGAAGCTTTCTTT

clone size: .
D gene: TRBD2
V gene: TRBV7-8
J gene: TRBJ2-2
CDR3 protein: CASSLGLLNTGELFF
CDR3 DNA: TGTGCCAGCAGCCTGGGACTACTGAACACCGGGGAGCTGTTTTTT

clone size: .
D gene: .
V gene: TRBV6-5
J gene: TRBJ1-2
CDR3 protein: CASQGDYGYTF
CDR3 DNA: TGTGCCAGCCAAGGGGACTATGGCTACACCTTC

clone size: .
D gene: TRBD1
V gene: TRBV6-1
J gene: TRBJ2-3
CDR3 protein: CTSKTGSTDTQYF
CDR3 DNA: TGTACCAGCAAGACAGGGAGCACAGATACGCAGTATTTT

clone size: few
D gene: .
V gene: TRBV7-9
J gene: TRBJ2-7
CDR3 protein: CASSLAGLNYEQYF
CDR3 DNA: TGTGCCAGCAGCTTAGCAGGACTGAACTACGAGCAGTACTTC

clone size: .
D gene: .
V gene: TRBV11-2
J gene: TRBJ2-7
CDR3 protein: CASSPGTYEQYF
CDR3 DNA: TGTGCCAGCAGCCCCGGGACTTACGAGCAGTACTTC

clone size: .
D gene: TRBD1
V gene: TRBV10-1
J gene: TRBJ2-5
CDR3 protein: CASSAGTGTYQETQYF
CDR3 DNA: TGCGCCAGCAGTGCAGGGACAGGGACCTACCAAGAGACCCAGTACTTC

clone size: few
D gene: .
V gene: TRBV7-8
J gene: TRBJ1-2
CDR3 protein: CASSFYPSTSYGYTF
CDR3 DNA: TGTGCCAGCAGCTTCTACCCTAGCACTAGCTATGGCTACACCTTC

clone size: .
D gene: .
V gene: TRBV19
J gene: TRBJ1-1
CDR3 protein: CASSIVAQVNTEAFF
CDR3 DNA: TGTGCCAGTAGTATAGTCGCACAGGTGAACACTGAAGCTTTCTTT

clone size: .
D gene: TRBD1
V gene: TRBV10-2
J gene: TRBJ1-1
CDR3 protein: CASSEMPGTGEPEAFF
CDR3 DNA: TGCGCCAGCAGTGAAATGCCCGGGACAGGGGAGCCTGAAGCTTTCTTT

clone size: .
D gene: .
V gene: TRBV18
J gene: TRBJ2-3
CDR3 protein: CASSPTGADTQYF
CDR3 DNA: TGTGCCAGCTCACCCACGGGGGCAGATACGCAGTATTTT

clone size: .
D gene: TRBD1
V gene: TRBV2
J gene: TRBJ2-2
CDR3 protein: CASADRGDDTGELFF
CDR3 DNA: TGTGCCAGCGCAGACAGGGGAGACGACACCGGGGAGCTGTTTTTT

clone size: .
D gene: TRBD1
V gene: TRBV7-6
J gene: TRBJ2-7
CDR3 protein: CASSSNRGPYEQYF
CDR3 DNA: TGTGCCAGCAGCTCTAACAGGGGGCCCTACGAGCAGTACTTC

clone size: .
D gene: .
V gene: TRBV6-5
J gene: TRBJ1-1
CDR3 protein: CASSYSITGSAEAFF
CDR3 DNA: TGTGCCAGCAGTTACTCGATCACAGGGAGCGCTGAAGCTTTCTTT